This T cell receptor beta chain was sequenced for a study of Graves' ophthalmopathy and Graves' hyperthyroidism. Study-wide context: Peripheral blood was collected at initial diagnosis, before any treatment.

Findings and caveats of the study: The model flagged ophthalmopathy progression at about 71% sensitivity and about 72% specificity.

Certain patients were not enrolled. These were patients with other autoimmune diseases, uncontrolled infections, pregnancy or lactation. PBMCs were isolated from a roughly 9.6 ml sample of fresh peripheral blood. Trimming stripped 1 base from V and 3 bases from J, with 7 bases between. Per germline, CDR1 LGHNA and CDR2 YSLEER. The CDR3 is made up of 13 amino acids. RNA served as the template for amplifying TCR beta CDR3 regions. A first-round RT-PCR used HTBI primers, followed by a second-round multiplex PCR. TCRdb re-called the multiplex PCR reads with MiXCR, one entry per CDR3 protein. Of about 400,000 distinct CDR3 sequences listed, approximately 16% are singletons. This clonotype was found many times. Its target is unknown.

This chain links TRBV4-3 with TRBJ2-7; D ambiguous. This TCR was sampled from a young woman with Graves' ophthalmopathy. What was sequenced was peripheral blood. CDR3 in DNA: TGCGCCAGCAGCCAAGCGACGGACTACGAGCAGTACTTC. Translating it yields CASSQATDYEQYF.